The 30 T cell receptor beta chains in this list originate from one sample, sequenced in a study of T-cell reconstitution after alpha-beta-depleted transplantation in children. Preparation of the TCRbeta library was carried out with unique molecular identifiers. TCRdb ran MiXCR on the PCR reads and lists one entry per CDR3 protein. The sample lists about 58,000 distinct CDR3 sequences; about 40% were seen once. Source: PBMCs, mostly from graft donor cells, taken 360 days after TCRalphabeta/CD19-depleted stem cell transplant. The receptors shown here come from a male patient aged 10 to 17 who had a stem cell transplant for acute lymphoblastic leukemia, so the T cells may come from the graft donor.

V and J are TRBV28 and TRBJ2-5; 9 nucleotides match TRBD1. The CDR3 sequence is 14 residues long. The germline gives CDR1 MDHEN, CDR2 SYDVKM. V lost 8 bases to trimming and J lost 5 bases; unmatched junction nucleotides: 9. CDR3 loop: CASGLGQGYETQYF. The CDR3 nucleotides read TGTGCCAGCGGGCTGGGACAGGGCTATGAGACCCAGTACTTC. The variable domain in full, completed from reference TRBV28 and TRBJ2-5, reads DVKVTQSSRYLVKRTGEKVFLECVQDMDHENMFWYRQDPGLGLRLIYFSYDVKMKEKGDIPEGYSVSREKKERFSLILESASTNQTSMYLCASGLGQGYETQYFGPGTRLLVL.

The CDR3 bases are TGTGCCACTCCTTGCGGCGCCAGCGCGGGGACCGGGGAGCTGTTTTTT. Amino acid sequence: CATPCGASAGTGELFF. This chain links TRBV7-9 with TRBJ2-2; a weak D match, TRBD2 (6 bases). Germline-derived CDR1 and CDR2 are SEHNR and FQNEAQ (reference sequence). CDR3 length: 16 amino acids. Trimming stripped 10 bases from V and 5 bases from J, with 23 bases between.

The chain has TRBV7-9 and TRBJ2-7, with D possibly being TRBD2 (5 bases). The CDR3 extends over 15 amino acids. The germline gives CDR1 SEHNR, CDR2 FQNEAQ (reference sequence). V lost 6 bases and J lost 0, with 15 bases in between. The DNA of the CDR3 is TGTGCCAGCAGTTCCCAACACCGGGGCTCCTACGAGCAGTACTTC. It yields the protein CASSSQHRGSYEQYF.

J is TRBJ2-1 and V is TRBV7-3; maybe TRBD2 (7 bases). V dropped 0 bases and J dropped 0 bases, with 21 bases sitting between them. The CDR3 is 20 amino acids. Looked up from germline, CDR1 is SGHTA and CDR2 is FQGTGA. The CDR3: CASSLTGAGETTSSYNEQFF. CDR3 coding DNA: TGTGCCAGCAGCTTAACGGGGGCGGGAGAGACGACCAGCTCCTACAATGAGCAGTTCTTC.

V gene TRBV4-3 combines with J gene TRBJ2-5; D gene uncertain. The CDR3 extends over 15 amino acids. Trimming pared 3 bases from V and 5 bases from J, leaving 16 bases between. CDR1 is LGHNA, CDR2 YSLEER, per germline. The CDR3 DNA reads TGCGCCAGCAGCCAGTTCCCATCTCGTTCGGAGACCCAGTACTTC. This gives the protein CASSQFPSRSETQYF.

This clonotype was recorded once. V is TRBV5-1 and J is TRBJ2-1, with 15 positions matching TRBD2. V was clipped by 2 bases and J by 0 bases; unmatched bases: 9. Germline V lookup: CDR1 SGHRS, CDR2 YFSETQ. The CDR3 is 20 amino acids. CDR3 in amino acids: CASSFGGTSGRSSSYNEQFF. In DNA form, the CDR3 reads TGCGCCAGCAGCTTCGGGGGGACTAGCGGGAGGTCGAGCTCCTACAATGAGCAGTTCTTC.

The chain joins TRBV13 to TRBJ2-4; weak D call: TRBD2 (6 bases). V lost 0 bases to trimming and J lost 7 bases, with 10 bases between them. This CDR3 has 14 residues. The germline V gene has CDR1 PRHDT and CDR2 FYEKMQ (reference sequence). The CDR3 sequence: CASSLGGGENIQYF. In DNA, the CDR3 is TGTGCCAGCAGCTTAGGCGGGGGAGAGAACATTCAGTACTTC.

The CDR3 region has the DNA TGCGCCAGCAGCTTGATAGACAATAGCAATCAGCCCCAGCATTTT. Protein product: CASSLIDNSNQPQHF. V usage is TRBV5-1 and J usage is TRBJ1-5; D ambiguous. Germline V CDR1 and CDR2: SGHRS, YFSETQ. The CDR3 loop spans 15 amino acids. V was trimmed by 1 base and J by 0 bases, leaving 8 bases between them.

The V gene is TRBV6-2 or TRBV6-3, the J gene TRBJ1-5, with 10 bases matching TRBD1. Germline V gene lookup returns CDR1 MNHEY and CDR2 SVGEGT. The CDR3 has 20 amino acids. V trimming: 1 base; J trimming: 0 bases; junction bases outside the gene matches: 12. The CDR3 spells CASSYFGRDRGIYSNQPQHF. CDR3 sequence (DNA): TGTGCCAGCAGTTACTTCGGCCGGGACAGGGGAATTTATAGCAATCAGCCCCAGCATTTT.

V gene TRBV5-1 combines with J gene TRBJ2-1, with TRBD2 matching over 7 bases. J was trimmed by 4 bases and V by 0 bases; bases with no gene match: 4. The CDR3 is 15 residues long. The germline V gene has CDR1 SGHRS and CDR2 YFSETQ. This CDR3 is CASSLAREPYNEQFF. In DNA form, the CDR3 reads TGCGCCAGCAGCTTGGCGCGGGAGCCTTACAATGAGCAGTTCTTC.

This clonotype has a handful of counts. The gene calls are TRBV4-3 and TRBJ2-7, with 8 positions matching TRBD2. The CDR3 has 16 residues. Germline-derived CDR1 and CDR2 are LGHNA and YSLEER. The junction had 8 bases not matched to a gene; V was cut back by 0 bases and J by 4 bases. The chain's CDR3 is CASSQDESGGAYEQYF. CDR3 nucleotide sequence: TGCGCCAGCAGCCAAGATGAGTCCGGGGGGGCGTACGAGCAGTACTTC.

The rearrangement uses TRBV29-1 and TRBJ1-1; D is perhaps TRBD1 (5 bases). The V gene's germline CDR1 is SQVTM and CDR2 ANQGSEA. This CDR3 is 14 amino acids long. The V end was cut by 5 bases, the J end by 2 bases, with 15 bases between. CDR3 loop: CSVTSRGPNTEAFF. CDR3 DNA: TGCAGCGTTACCTCTAGGGGCCCAAACACTGAAGCTTTCTTT.

This clonotype was detected a few times. The chain joins TRBV11-2 to TRBJ2-5; a possible D gene is TRBD2 (6 bases). Germline V lookup: CDR1 SGHAT, CDR2 FQNNGV. CDR3 length: 15 residues. With 4 bases removed from V and 3 bases from J, the gap between germline ends came to 15 bases. This chain's CDR3 is CASSSPLRGEETQYF. CDR3 DNA: TGTGCCAGCAGCTCCCCGCTGCGGGGTGAAGAGACCCAGTACTTC.

The chain couples TRBV20-1 to TRBJ2-7; tentative D call: TRBD1 (6 bases). Looked up from germline, CDR1 is DFQATT and CDR2 is SNEGSKA (reference sequence). The CDR3 extends over 15 amino acids. The germline V and J ends were trimmed by 5 bases and 5 bases, with 22 bases remaining between them. Written as DNA, the CDR3 is TGCAGTGCTCTCCCCCTGGACAGTATTCCAAACGAGCAGTACTTC. As protein: CSALPLDSIPNEQYF.

This chain joins TRBV27 and TRBJ2-5, with D perhaps matching TRBD1 (5 bases). CDR1 is MNHEY, CDR2 SMNVEV, per germline (reference sequence). V shed 6 bases and J shed 5 bases, with 13 bases lying between them. This CDR3 comprises 13 residues. CDR3 sequence: CASSFGAEETQYF. The CDR3 region has the DNA TGTGCCAGCAGCTTTGGGGCGGAGGAGACCCAGTACTTC.

This clonotype was found a few times. V usage is TRBV12-3 or TRBV12-4 and J usage is TRBJ2-7; 10 bases are a match to TRBD2. With 5 bases clipped from V and 11 bases from J, the junction kept 9 bases outside the gene matches. This CDR3 is 13 amino acids long. The CDR3 coding sequence is TGTGCCAGCAGTCAGTCTCTAGCGGGAGAGGAGTACTTC. Its translation: CASSQSLAGEEYF.

This clonotype was seen only a few times. This sequence joins TRBV7-2 and TRBJ2-7; a weak D match, TRBD2 (6 bases). The V gene's germline CDR1 is SGHTA and CDR2 FQGNSA. V was pared by 1 base and J by 5 bases, with 15 bases between. The CDR3 length is 15 residues. CDR3: CASSLERGFSHEQYF. CDR3 in DNA: TGTGCCAGCAGCTTAGAACGGGGGTTTAGCCACGAGCAGTACTTC. Full variable domain (outside the CDR3, taken from reference TRBV7-2 and TRBJ2-7): GAGVSQSPSNKVTEKGKDVELRCDPISGHTALYWYRQSLGQGLEFLIYFQGNSAPDKSGLPSDRFSAERTGGSVSTLTIQRTQQEDSAVYLCASSLERGFSHEQYFGPGTRLTVT.

This clonotype showed up just a few times. This chain's CDR3 is CASSTLGGGMRTQYF. CDR3 sequence (DNA): TGCGCCAGCAGCACCCTTGGGGGAGGGATGCGGACGCAGTATTTT. The genes are TRBV5-1 and TRBJ2-3, with 7 bases identical to TRBD2. With V trimmed by 4 bases and J by 9 bases, 14 bases remained unmatched. The CDR3 length is 15 residues. Germline CDR1 reads SGHRS; CDR2 reads YFSETQ.

This chain connects TRBV29-1 to TRBJ2-1; 15 positions match TRBD2. This CDR3 is 13 amino acids long. Losses at the gene ends were 7 bases for V and 9 bases for J; bases not matched to a gene: 4. Per the germline V gene, CDR1 is SQVTM and CDR2 is ANQGSEA. The CDR3 coding sequence is TGCAGCGCAGGACTAGCGGGAGGGGGTGAGCAGTTCTTC. This gives the protein CSAGLAGGGEQFF.

The CDR3 is CAISEAVRDYGYTF. In DNA form, the CDR3 reads TGTGCCATCAGTGAAGCAGTAAGGGACTATGGCTACACCTTC. The genes are TRBV10-3 and TRBJ1-2; no firm D call. This CDR3 has 14 amino acids. CDR1 and CDR2 from the germline V gene are ENHRY and SYGVKD. V was pared by 3 bases and J by 3 bases, with 11 bases between.

The CDR3 bases are TGCGCCAGCAGCGGACAGGGGTCCTACGAGCAGTACTTC. As protein: CASSGQGSYEQYF. This chain links TRBV5-1 with TRBJ2-7; 9 bases line up with TRBD1. Germline assignment: CDR1 SGHRS and CDR2 YFSETQ. The CDR3 is made up of 13 amino acids. J lost 1 base, V lost 4 bases, and 0 bases had no gene match.

The V call is TRBV12-3 or TRBV12-4, the J call TRBJ1-5, with D tentatively TRBD1 (5 bases). This CDR3 is 14 amino acids long. Deletions cut 0 bases from V and 7 bases from J, with 10 bases between. Here the CDR3 reads CASSLAQEGQPQHF. The CDR3 nucleotides read TGTGCCAGCAGTTTAGCACAGGAGGGACAGCCCCAGCATTTT.

This clonotype showed up just a few times. The chain joins TRBV9 to TRBJ2-1; 7 positions match TRBD1. J gave up 7 bases and V 3 bases, and 13 bases lay outside the gene matches. There are 16 residues in the CDR3. CDR1 is SGDLS and CDR2 is YYNGEE in the germline V gene. The CDR3 loop is CASSAGQEGRINEQFF. The DNA of the CDR3 is TGTGCCAGCAGCGCCGGACAGGAAGGTCGGATAAATGAGCAGTTCTTC.

This chain uses TRBV20-1 with TRBJ2-5, with 9 bases aligning to TRBD1. Per germline, CDR1 DFQATT and CDR2 SNEGSKA (reference sequence). The CDR3 loop spans 15 amino acids. Unmatched junction bases numbered 7, after V lost 3 bases and J lost 2 bases. The CDR3: CSASWDREGQETQYF. CDR3 DNA: TGCAGTGCTAGTTGGGACAGGGAGGGGCAAGAGACCCAGTACTTC.

The sample holds a few counts of this clonotype. This chain connects TRBV5-1 to TRBJ2-1; D gene uncertain. The CDR3 contains 15 residues. Germline V gene lookup returns CDR1 SGHRS and CDR2 YFSETQ. The germline V and J ends were trimmed by 0 bases and 0 bases, with 7 bases remaining between them. In DNA, the CDR3 is TGCGCCAGCAGCTTGGCCCAGAGCTCCTACAATGAGCAGTTCTTC. The encoded protein is CASSLAQSSYNEQFF. The whole variable domain, filled in from reference TRBV5-1 and TRBJ2-1, reads KAGVTQTPRYLIKTRGQQVTLSCSPISGHRSVSWYQQTPGQGLQFLFEYFSETQRNKGNFPGRFSGRQFSNSRSEMNVSTLELGDSALYLCASSLAQSSYNEQFFGPGTRLTVL.

The chain combines TRBV5-1 with TRBJ2-3; 7 bases agree with TRBD2. The V gene end was trimmed by 4 bases and the J gene end by 3 bases; junction bases not matched to a gene: 11. There are 16 residues in the CDR3. Germline CDR1 reads SGHRS; CDR2 reads YFSETQ. CDR3 coding DNA: TGCGCCAGCAGCAAGCAATCAGGACTAGATACAGATACGCAGTATTTT. Protein sequence: CASSKQSGLDTDTQYF.

CDR3 loop: CASSQEAAKNIQYF. CDR3 DNA sequence: TGTGCCAGCAGCCAAGAGGCCGCCAAAAACATTCAGTACTTC. This rearrangement joins TRBV4-2 to TRBJ2-4; D unclear. Trimming took off 0 bases at V and 1 base at J, with 4 bases between the two ends. Germline lookup yields CDR1 LGHNA and CDR2 YNFKEQ. The CDR3 extends over 14 amino acids.

The J gene is TRBJ2-2, the V gene TRBV12-3 or TRBV12-4, with TRBD2 as a possible D gene (5 bases). The germline V and J ends were trimmed by 7 bases and 4 bases, with 16 bases remaining between them. The CDR3 consists of 15 residues. The CDR3 protein is CASTLGRRGTGELFF. CDR3 DNA: TGTGCCAGCACCCTCGGGCGTCGGGGCACCGGGGAGCTGTTTTTT.

V and J are TRBV7-8 and TRBJ1-3; 7 bases agree with TRBD1. With V trimmed by 5 bases and J by 2 bases, 9 bases remained unmatched. This CDR3 has 16 residues. Germline CDR1 and CDR2: SGHVS and FQNEAQ. The CDR3 loop is CASSARQGWAGNTIYF. For the CDR3, the DNA is TGTGCCAGCAGCGCGCGACAGGGATGGGCTGGAAACACCATATATTTT. The full variable domain, rest sourced from reference TRBV7-8 and TRBJ1-3, is GAGVSQSPRYKVAKRGQDVALRCDPISGHVSLFWYQQALGQGPEFLTYFQNEAQLDKSGLPSDRFFAERPEGSVSTLKIQRTQQEDSAVYLCASSARQGWAGNTIYFGEGSWLTVV.

A few counts support this clonotype. The chain couples TRBV7-9 to TRBJ2-1, with D tentatively TRBD1 (6 bases). Trimming left V 3 bases short and J 3 bases short, with 9 bases between. CDR1 is SEHNR and CDR2 is FQNEAQ in the germline V gene (reference sequence). The CDR3 is made up of 14 amino acids. CDR3 amino acids: CASSFLGGYNEQFF. DNA of the CDR3: TGTGCCAGCAGCTTCTTAGGGGGCTACAATGAGCAGTTCTTC.